In this sample, the clone carrying this TCR beta chain turned up a few times. Trimming pared 1 base from V and 7 bases from J, leaving 4 bases between. The CDR3 covers 10 residues. The germline V gene encodes CDR1 GTSNPN and CDR2 SVGIG (reference sequence). This sample was included in a study of T cell clones after liver transplantation. Study information: Liver transplant recipients had immunosuppression withdrawal attempted within 2 years. Post-transplant blood was tracked for graft-donor-reactive T cell clones identified in a pre-transplant mixed lymphocyte reaction. Tolerant meant at least one year fully off immunosuppression without liver enzymes above twice normal.

Here immunoSEQ multiplex PCR was the method, and the copy in TCRdb shows in-frame clones only, minus some. The sample has under 7,000 clones; about 80% are singletons. Thawed unstimulated PBMCs were FACS-sorted by CD3, CD4 and CD8 into two populations. This chain connects TRBV30 to TRBJ1-1; D remains ambiguous. The receptor's source is a human patient who received a liver transplant. Part of the T cell pool may stem from the graft donor. The sequenced sample was CD8+ T cells from blood, obtained approximately 3.5 years after liver transplant. CDR3 DNA sequence: TGTGCCTGGAGTGACAGTGAAGCTTTCTTT. Its protein is CAWSDSEAFF.